These 10 T cell receptor beta chains were sequenced from one sample in a study of CD8 T cells in Susac syndrome. cDNA came from roughly 0.53 to 1 ug RNA primed by random hexamers. TCRdb analysed the immunoSEQ multiplex PCR reads with MiXCR anew, one entry per CDR3 protein. Among around 270,000 distinct CDR3 sequences listed, approximately 85% were seen once. Source material: CD8+ T cells from PBMCs. The source is a human donor with multiple sclerosis.

This clonotype appeared once. The chain is built from TRBV29-1 and TRBJ2-7, with no clear D. Trimming shortened V by 3 bases and J by 0 bases, and 9 bases separated the two germline ends. The CDR3 has 13 residues. Looked up from germline, CDR1 is SQVTM and CDR2 is ANQGSEA. CDR3 loop: CSVDTDVSYEQYF. Here the CDR3 DNA reads TGCAGCGTTGATACTGACGTCTCCTACGAGCAGTACTTC.

This clonotype showed up just a few times. This chain joins TRBV5-4 and TRBJ1-2; a weak D match, TRBD1 (6 bases). V lost 3 bases and J 4 bases, leaving 13 bases between the germline ends. The germline CDR1 and CDR2 sequences are SGHNT and YYREEE (reference sequence). The CDR3 consists of 14 residues. This chain's CDR3 is CASSSPGAGYGYTF. As DNA, the CDR3 is TGTGCCAGCAGCTCCCCGGGGGCAGGCTATGGCTACACCTTC.

The rearrangement joins TRBV9 to TRBJ2-3; 13 bases align to TRBD2. Germline CDR1 reads SGDLS; CDR2 reads YYNGEE. The CDR3 is 16 amino acids. V lost 7 bases, J lost 2 bases, and 7 bases stayed unmatched. CDR3 amino acids: CASAAGLAGITDTQYF. The CDR3 DNA follows: TGTGCCAGCGCCGCGGGACTAGCGGGAATCACAGATACGCAGTATTTT.

The chain links TRBV11-2 to TRBJ1-3; D not resolved. Germline lookup yields CDR1 SGHAT and CDR2 FQNNGV. Trimming cost V 7 bases and J 5 bases, with 15 bases left between them. The CDR3 is 14 amino acids. The DNA of the CDR3 is TGTGCCAGCAAAGAGGCGAATAGTAGAAACACCATATATTTT. Translation: CASKEANSRNTIYF.

V usage is TRBV24-1 and J usage is TRBJ2-5; a weak D match, TRBD1 (7 bases). Germline CDR1 KGHDR, CDR2 SFDVKD. This CDR3 has 13 amino acids. V lost 6 bases, J lost 4 bases, and 11 bases lay in between. CDR3 coding DNA: TGTGCCACCAGTAACAGGGGAGGAGAGACCCAGTACTTC. This gives the protein CATSNRGGETQYF.

In its sample, this clonotype was seen once. This chain links TRBV7-9 with TRBJ2-7, with D unresolved. The CDR3 is 13 residues long. Trimming took 4 bases from V and 1 from J, leaving 8 bases between them. The germline CDR1 and CDR2 sequences are SEHNR and FQNEAQ (reference sequence). CDR3 DNA: TGTGCCAGCAGCTCCTTGGGGTCCTACGAGCAGTACTTC. It specifies CASSSLGSYEQYF.

The chain recombines TRBV5-4 with TRBJ2-7; 8 bases are a match to TRBD2. The junction had 6 bases not matched to a gene; V was cut back by 2 bases and J by 2 bases. From germline, CDR1 is SGHNT and CDR2 YYREEE (reference sequence). CDR3 size: 15 residues. The DNA of the CDR3 is TGTGCCAGCAGCTTAGCGGGAGCCCCTACCTACGAGCAGTACTTC. Translation: CASSLAGAPTYEQYF.

The rearrangement links TRBV7-6 to TRBJ1-1, with D maybe TRBD1 (5 bases). Trimming left V 1 base short and J 6 bases short, with 12 bases between. Per germline, CDR1 SGHVS and CDR2 FNYEAQ. The CDR3 totals 14 residues. CDR3 loop: CASSLGTGRPEAFF. CDR3 DNA: TGTGCCAGCAGCTTAGGTACAGGAAGACCTGAAGCTTTCTTT.

V is TRBV4-2 and J is TRBJ2-7; D might be TRBD2 (5 bases). Looked up from germline, CDR1 is LGHNA and CDR2 is YNFKEQ. The V end lost 6 bases, the J end lost 0 bases, and 9 bases lay between the germline ends. The CDR3 runs 13 residues. The CDR3 bases are TGTGCCAGCAGTGGGAGTCCCTCCTACGAGCAGTACTTC. Amino acids: CASSGSPSYEQYF.

This chain links TRBV6-6 with TRBJ1-5, with a weak D call TRBD1 (6 bases). V was pared by 2 bases and J by 4 bases, with 15 bases between. CDR3 length equals 16 residues. Germline CDR1 MNHNY, CDR2 SVGAGI (reference sequence). CDR3 residues: CASSYSPTGLNQPQHF. For the CDR3, the DNA is TGTGCCAGCAGTTACAGCCCGACAGGTCTGAATCAGCCCCAGCATTTT.